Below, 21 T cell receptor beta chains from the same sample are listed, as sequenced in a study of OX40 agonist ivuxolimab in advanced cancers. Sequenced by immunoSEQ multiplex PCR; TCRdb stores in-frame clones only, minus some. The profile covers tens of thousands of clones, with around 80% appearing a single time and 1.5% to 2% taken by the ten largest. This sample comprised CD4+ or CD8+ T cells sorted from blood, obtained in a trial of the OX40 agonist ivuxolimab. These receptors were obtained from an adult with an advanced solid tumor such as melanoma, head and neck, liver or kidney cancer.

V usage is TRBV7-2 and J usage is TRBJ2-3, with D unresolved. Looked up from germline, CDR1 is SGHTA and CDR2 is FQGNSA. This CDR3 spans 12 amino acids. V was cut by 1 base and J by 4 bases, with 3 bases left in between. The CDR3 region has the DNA TGTGCCAGCAGCTTAGAGTCAGATACGCAGTATTTT. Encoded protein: CASSLESDTQYF.

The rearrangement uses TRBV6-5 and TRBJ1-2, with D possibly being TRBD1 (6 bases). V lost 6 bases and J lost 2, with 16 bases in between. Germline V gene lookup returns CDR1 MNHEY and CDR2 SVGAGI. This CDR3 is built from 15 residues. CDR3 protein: CASRQQGWENYGYTF. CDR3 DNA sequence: TGTGCCAGCAGACAACAGGGATGGGAAAACTATGGCTACACCTTC.

CDR3 sequence reads: CASSLVGYEQYF. In DNA, the CDR3 is TGCGCCAGCAGCTTGGTGGGATACGAGCAGTACTTC. The chain has TRBV5-1 and TRBJ2-7; D gene unclear. V was cut by 0 bases and J by 4 bases, with 5 bases left in between. The CDR3 loop spans 12 amino acids. Germline lookup yields CDR1 SGHRS and CDR2 YFSETQ. The variable domain in full, with the rest retrieved from reference TRBV5-1 and TRBJ2-7, is KAGVTQTPRYLIKTRGQQVTLSCSPISGHRSVSWYQQTPGQGLQFLFEYFSETQRNKGNFPGRFSGRQFSNSRSEMNVSTLELGDSALYLCASSLVGYEQYFGPGTRLTVT.

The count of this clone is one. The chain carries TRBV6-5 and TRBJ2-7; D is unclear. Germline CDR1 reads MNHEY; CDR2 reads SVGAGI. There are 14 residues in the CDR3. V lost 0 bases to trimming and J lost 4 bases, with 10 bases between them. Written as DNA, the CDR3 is TGTGCCAGCAGTTACTCGTTGGTTTCATACGAGCAGTACTTC. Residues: CASSYSLVSYEQYF.

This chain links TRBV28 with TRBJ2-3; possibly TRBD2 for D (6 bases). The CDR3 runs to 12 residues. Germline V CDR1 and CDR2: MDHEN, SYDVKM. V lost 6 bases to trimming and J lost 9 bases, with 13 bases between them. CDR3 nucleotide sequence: TGTGCCAGCAGACCTGGGAGGAGGACGCAGTATTTT. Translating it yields CASRPGRRTQYF.

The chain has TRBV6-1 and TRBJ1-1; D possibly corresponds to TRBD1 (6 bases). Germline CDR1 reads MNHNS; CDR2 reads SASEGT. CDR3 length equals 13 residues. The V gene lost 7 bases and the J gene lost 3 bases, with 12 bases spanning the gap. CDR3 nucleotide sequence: TGTGCCAGCATCAAGGGGGGTTACACTGAAGCTTTCTTT. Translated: CASIKGGYTEAFF.

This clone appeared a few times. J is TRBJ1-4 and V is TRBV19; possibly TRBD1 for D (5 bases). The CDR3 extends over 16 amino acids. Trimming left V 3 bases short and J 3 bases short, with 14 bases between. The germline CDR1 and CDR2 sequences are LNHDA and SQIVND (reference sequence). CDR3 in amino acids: CASSIGGTGANEKLFF. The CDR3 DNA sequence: TGTGCCAGTAGTATCGGAGGGACGGGGGCTAATGAAAAACTGTTTTTT.

CDR3 in DNA: TGTGCCTGGGACAGGGGAGGGGGCAATGAGCAGTTCTTC. Translating gives CAWDRGGGNEQFF. The V and J genes are TRBV30 and TRBJ2-1, with TRBD1 as a possible D gene (8 bases). V was cut by 5 bases and J by 6 bases, with 14 bases left in between. Germline V gene data show CDR1 as GTSNPN and CDR2 as SVGIG (reference sequence). CDR3 size: 13 residues.

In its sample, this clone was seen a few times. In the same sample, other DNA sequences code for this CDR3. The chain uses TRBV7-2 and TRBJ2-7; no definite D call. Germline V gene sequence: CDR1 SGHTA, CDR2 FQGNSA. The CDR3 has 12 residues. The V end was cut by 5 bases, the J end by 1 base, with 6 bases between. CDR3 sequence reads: CASSASSYEQYF. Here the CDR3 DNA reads TGTGCCAGCAGCGCCTCATCCTACGAGCAGTACTTC.

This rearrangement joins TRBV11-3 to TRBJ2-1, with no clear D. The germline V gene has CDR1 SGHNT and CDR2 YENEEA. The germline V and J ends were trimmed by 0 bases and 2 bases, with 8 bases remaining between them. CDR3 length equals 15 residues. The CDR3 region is CASSLDLAAYNEQFF. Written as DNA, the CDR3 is TGTGCCAGCAGCTTAGATCTGGCGGCCTACAATGAGCAGTTCTTC.

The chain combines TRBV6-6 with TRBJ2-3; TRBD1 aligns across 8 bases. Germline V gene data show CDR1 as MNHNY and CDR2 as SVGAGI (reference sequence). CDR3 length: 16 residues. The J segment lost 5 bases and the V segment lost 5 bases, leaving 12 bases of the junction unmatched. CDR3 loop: CASSAPTQGARDTQYF. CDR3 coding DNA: TGTGCCAGCAGTGCCCCAACCCAGGGGGCTAGAGATACGCAGTATTTT.

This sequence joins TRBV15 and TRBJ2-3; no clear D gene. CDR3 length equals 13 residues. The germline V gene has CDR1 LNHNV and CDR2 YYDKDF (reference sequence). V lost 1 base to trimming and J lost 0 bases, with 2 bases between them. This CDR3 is CATSRASTDTQYF. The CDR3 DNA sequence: TGTGCCACCAGCAGAGCCAGCACAGATACGCAGTATTTT.

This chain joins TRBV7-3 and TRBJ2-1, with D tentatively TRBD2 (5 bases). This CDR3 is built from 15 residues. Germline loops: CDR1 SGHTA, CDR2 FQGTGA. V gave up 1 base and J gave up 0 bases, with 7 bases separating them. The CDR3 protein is CASSLRGSSYNEQFF. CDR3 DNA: TGTGCCAGCAGCTTAAGAGGGAGCTCCTACAATGAGCAGTTCTTC. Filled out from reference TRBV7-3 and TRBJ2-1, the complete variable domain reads GAGVSQTPSNKVTEKGKYVELRCDPISGHTALYWYRQSLGQGPEFLIYFQGTGAADDSGLPNDRFFAVRPEGSVSTLKIQRTERGDSAVYLCASSLRGSSYNEQFFGPGTRLTVL.

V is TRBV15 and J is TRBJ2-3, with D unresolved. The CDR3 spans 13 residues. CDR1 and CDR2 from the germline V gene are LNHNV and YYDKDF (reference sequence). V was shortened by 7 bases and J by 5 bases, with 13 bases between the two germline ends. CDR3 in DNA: TGTGCCACCACTTCGACTCTGGTAGATACGCAGTATTTT. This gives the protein CATTSTLVDTQYF.

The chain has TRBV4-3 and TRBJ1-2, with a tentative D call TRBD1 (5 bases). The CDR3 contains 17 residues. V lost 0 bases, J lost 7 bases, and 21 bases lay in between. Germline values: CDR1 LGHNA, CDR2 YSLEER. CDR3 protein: CASSQDPQGRWGGGYTF. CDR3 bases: TGCGCCAGCAGCCAAGATCCACAAGGACGGTGGGGGGGTGGCTACACCTTC.

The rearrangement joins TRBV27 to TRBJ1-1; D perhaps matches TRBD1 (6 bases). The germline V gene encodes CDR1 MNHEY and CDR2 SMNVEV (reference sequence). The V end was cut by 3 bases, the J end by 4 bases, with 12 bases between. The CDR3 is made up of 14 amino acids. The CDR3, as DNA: TGTGCCAGCAGTTTTAGGGGGGCCGGCACTGAAGCTTTCTTT. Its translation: CASSFRGAGTEAFF.

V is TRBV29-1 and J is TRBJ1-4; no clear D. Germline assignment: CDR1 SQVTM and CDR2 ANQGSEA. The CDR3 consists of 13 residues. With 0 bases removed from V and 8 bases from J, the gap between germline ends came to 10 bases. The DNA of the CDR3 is TGCAGCGTTGAAGAGACACCTGCGGAAAAACTGTTTTTT. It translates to CSVEETPAEKLFF.

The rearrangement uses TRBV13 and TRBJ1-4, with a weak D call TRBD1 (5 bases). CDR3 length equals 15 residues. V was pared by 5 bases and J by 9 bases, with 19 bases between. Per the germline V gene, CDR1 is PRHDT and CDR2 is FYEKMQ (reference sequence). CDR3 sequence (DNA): TGTGCCAGCAGCGTGGGACCCCCAGAGTCTCAAAAACTGTTTTTT. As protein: CASSVGPPESQKLFF.

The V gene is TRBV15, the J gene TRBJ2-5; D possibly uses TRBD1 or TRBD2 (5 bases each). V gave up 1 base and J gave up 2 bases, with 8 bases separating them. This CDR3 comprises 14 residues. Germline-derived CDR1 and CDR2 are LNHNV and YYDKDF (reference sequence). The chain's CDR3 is CATSRGDVQETQYF. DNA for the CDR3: TGTGCCACCAGCAGAGGGGACGTACAAGAGACCCAGTACTTC.

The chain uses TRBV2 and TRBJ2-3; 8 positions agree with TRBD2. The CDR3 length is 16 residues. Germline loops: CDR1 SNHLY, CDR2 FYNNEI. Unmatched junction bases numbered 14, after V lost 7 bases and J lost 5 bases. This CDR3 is CASILSGGAYKDTQYF. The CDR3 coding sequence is TGTGCCAGCATTCTTTCCGGGGGGGCGTATAAAGATACGCAGTATTTT.

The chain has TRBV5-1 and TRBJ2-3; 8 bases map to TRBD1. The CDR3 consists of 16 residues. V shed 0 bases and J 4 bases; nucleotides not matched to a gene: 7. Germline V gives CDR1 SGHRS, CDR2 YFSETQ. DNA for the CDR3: TGCGCCAGCAGCTTGGATGACAGGGGCCGGGCAGATACGCAGTATTTT. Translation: CASSLDDRGRADTQYF. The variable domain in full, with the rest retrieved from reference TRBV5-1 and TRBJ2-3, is KAGVTQTPRYLIKTRGQQVTLSCSPISGHRSVSWYQQTPGQGLQFLFEYFSETQRNKGNFPGRFSGRQFSNSRSEMNVSTLELGDSALYLCASSLDDRGRADTQYFGPGTRLTVL.